Presented here are 32 T cell receptor beta chains from one specimen sequenced in a study of blood T cells in healthy people across ages. Primers used in a second PCR of roughly 6 to 11 cycles were a sample-barcoded 5' primer and a J-beta primer mix. TCRdb called the 5' RACE reads again in MiXCR, with one record for every CDR3 protein. This sample has about 570,000 distinct CDR3 sequences, with about 26% found just once. Material for sequencing was blood. These receptors came from a woman in her seventies in good health.

The rearrangement links TRBV29-1 to TRBJ2-5; D is possibly TRBD1 (5 bases). Germline V gene lookup returns CDR1 SQVTM and CDR2 ANQGSEA. V was trimmed by 7 bases and J by 1 base, leaving 10 bases between them. This CDR3 comprises 12 residues. The CDR3 is CSGGQVQETQYF. The CDR3 nucleotides are TGCAGCGGGGGCCAGGTCCAAGAGACCCAGTACTTC.

The chain combines TRBV20-1 with TRBJ2-3, with D hard to call. This CDR3 is built from 15 residues. The germline CDR1 and CDR2 sequences are DFQATT and SNEGSKA (reference sequence). Trimming left V 0 bases short and J 1 base short, with 11 bases between. CDR3 bases: TGCAGTGCTAGAGACCCTAGTCATGGCACAGATACGCAGTATTTT. It specifies CSARDPSHGTDTQYF.

In this sample, this clonotype turned up many times. V and J are TRBV2 and TRBJ1-2, with unresolved D. The ends were cut back, 5 bases at V and 4 bases at J, with 8 bases in the middle. The CDR3 totals 12 residues. The germline CDR1 and CDR2 sequences are SNHLY and FYNNEI. CDR3 residues: CASSSDGYGYTF. The DNA for the CDR3 is TGTGCCAGCAGTTCGGACGGCTATGGCTACACCTTC.

The chain joins TRBV20-1 to TRBJ2-3; D might be TRBD2 (7 bases). Looked up from germline, CDR1 is DFQATT and CDR2 is SNEGSKA (reference sequence). The length of the CDR3 is 13 residues. V lost 3 bases and J 4 bases, leaving 11 bases between the germline ends. The CDR3 DNA is TGCAGTGCTAGCGGGGGGCCGGCAGATACGCAGTATTTT. Translated, it gives CSASGGPADTQYF.

This clonotype was counted only a few times. The genes are TRBV30 and TRBJ2-7; D possibly uses TRBD1 or TRBD2 (5 bases each). CDR1 and CDR2 from the germline V gene are GTSNPN and SVGIG (reference sequence). V lost 3 bases and J 6 bases, leaving 15 bases between the germline ends. The length of the CDR3 is 13 residues. CDR3 coding DNA: TGTGCCTGGAGAACGGGGACCCACCGCGAGCAGTACTTC. Protein sequence: CAWRTGTHREQYF.

This clonotype showed up just a few times. V gene TRBV7-8 combines with J gene TRBJ1-3; no firm D call. CDR3 length: 14 residues. The V gene lost 2 bases and the J gene lost 3 bases, with 8 bases spanning the gap. Looked up from germline, CDR1 is SGHVS and CDR2 is FQNEAQ. The CDR3 loop reads CASSLYEGGNTIYF. CDR3 sequence (DNA): TGTGCCAGCAGCTTATACGAAGGTGGAAACACCATATATTTT.

In its sample, this clonotype was seen a few times. The chain links TRBV12-3 or TRBV12-4 to TRBJ1-2, with D possibly TRBD1 on 6 matching bases. The CDR3 sequence is 14 residues long. V was shortened by 9 bases and J by 7 bases, with 21 bases between the two germline ends. CDR3 region: CASSPQGWFSGYTF. DNA for the CDR3: TGTGCCAGTTCCCCACAGGGATGGTTTAGTGGCTACACCTTC.

The chain carries TRBV5-1 and TRBJ1-1, with D hard to call. The V gene lost 2 bases and the J gene lost 0 bases, with 11 bases spanning the gap. Per the germline V gene, CDR1 is SGHRS and CDR2 is YFSETQ. The CDR3 has 15 amino acids. Here the CDR3 reads CASSLPDGLNTEAFF. The DNA for the CDR3 is TGCGCCAGCAGCTTACCGGACGGGTTGAACACTGAAGCTTTCTTT.

V usage is TRBV20-1 and J usage is TRBJ2-7; 9 bases map to TRBD2. The J call may be wrong; the DNA end is better matched by TRBJ2-1. The germline V gene encodes CDR1 DFQATT and CDR2 SNEGSKA (reference sequence). There are 17 residues in the CDR3. As DNA, the CDR3 is TGCAGTGCTAGAGGGGGGTCCTCGCTAGCGGGGAACAATGAGCAGTTCTTC. Amino acids: CSARGGSSLAGNNEQFF.

The CDR3 region is CASSFGGRSGANVLTF. The CDR3 DNA reads TGCGCCAGCAGCTTTGGTGGGCGCTCTGGGGCCAACGTCCTGACTTTC. The rearrangement uses TRBV5-1 and TRBJ2-6; D ambiguous. The V gene lost 2 bases and the J gene lost 0 bases, with 9 bases spanning the gap. The CDR3 has 16 amino acids. The V gene's germline CDR1 is SGHRS and CDR2 YFSETQ. Combining the CDR3 with reference TRBV5-1 and TRBJ2-6 gives the whole variable domain KAGVTQTPRYLIKTRGQQVTLSCSPISGHRSVSWYQQTPGQGLQFLFEYFSETQRNKGNFPGRFSGRQFSNSRSEMNVSTLELGDSALYLCASSFGGRSGANVLTFGAGSRLTVL.

The rearrangement joins TRBV28 to TRBJ1-6; the D is unclear. Trimming cost V 2 bases and J 6 bases, with 8 bases left between them. The CDR3 is made up of 14 amino acids. Per the germline V gene, CDR1 is MDHEN and CDR2 is SYDVKM. This CDR3 is CASSLIEFNSPLHF. The CDR3 nucleotides read TGTGCCAGCAGTTTAATAGAGTTTAATTCACCCCTCCACTTT. The whole variable domain, remainder taken from reference TRBV28 and TRBJ1-6, is DVKVTQSSRYLVKRTGEKVFLECVQDMDHENMFWYRQDPGLGLRLIYFSYDVKMKEKGDIPEGYSVSREKKERFSLILESASTNQTSMYLCASSLIEFNSPLHFGNGTRLTVT.

The chain recombines TRBV19 with TRBJ2-5; D gene uncertain. Germline V gene lookup returns CDR1 LNHDA and CDR2 SQIVND (reference sequence). V lost 2 bases to trimming and J lost 3 bases, with 19 bases between them. CDR3 length equals 17 residues. CDR3 loop: CASSIWLTAGSEETQYF. In DNA form, the CDR3 reads TGTGCCAGTAGTATATGGCTGACGGCAGGCTCAGAAGAGACCCAGTACTTC.

The rearrangement uses TRBV9 and TRBJ2-1; no firm D call. Germline V gene data show CDR1 as SGDLS and CDR2 as YYNGEE. Trimming shortened V by 0 bases and J by 4 bases, and 8 bases separated the two germline ends. This CDR3 region has 14 residues. The CDR3 sequence is CASSVGTAYNEQFF. The CDR3 region has the DNA TGTGCCAGCAGCGTAGGGACCGCATACAATGAGCAGTTCTTC.

This chain connects TRBV5-1 to TRBJ2-7; D is tentatively TRBD1 or TRBD2 (5 bases each). The J call may be faulty, since TRBJ2-1 better matches the DNA end. Germline V gene lookup returns CDR1 SGHRS and CDR2 YFSETQ. The CDR3 totals 14 residues. CDR3: CASSLRGEVNEQFF. Written as DNA, the CDR3 is TGCGCCAGCAGCTTGAGAGGGGAAGTGAATGAGCAGTTCTTC.

V gene TRBV7-2 combines with J gene TRBJ2-5; tentative D call: TRBD1 (5 bases). Deletions cut 6 bases from V and 5 bases from J, with 13 bases between. CDR1 is SGHTA and CDR2 is FQGNSA in the germline V gene. This CDR3 comprises 13 residues. The CDR3 bases are TGTGCCAGCAGACGGGTCAAGGGGGAGACCCAGTACTTC. Its translation is CASRRVKGETQYF.

This clonotype occurred a few times. The chain uses TRBV20-1 and TRBJ2-1; either TRBD1 or TRBD2 may supply D (5 bases each). This CDR3 is 13 amino acids long. Germline V CDR1 and CDR2: DFQATT, SNEGSKA (reference sequence). Trimming shortened V by 2 bases and J by 9 bases, and 14 bases separated the two germline ends. Written as DNA, the CDR3 is TGCAGTGCTAGACGGGGCCCTGTGGGTGAGCAGTTCTTC. Protein: CSARRGPVGEQFF.

This clonotype was recorded many times. The rearrangement uses TRBV4-2 and TRBJ2-5, with 9 positions matching TRBD2. The CDR3 runs to 16 residues. After removal of 0 bases from V and 1 base from J, the junction contained 3 bases not matched to a gene. The germline gives CDR1 LGHNA, CDR2 YNFKEQ. The CDR3 sequence: CASSQEKRGVQETQYF. The CDR3 DNA sequence: TGTGCCAGCAGCCAAGAGAAGCGGGGGGTCCAAGAGACCCAGTACTTC.

The chain employs TRBV4-3 and TRBJ2-1; unclear D gene. V was trimmed by 1 base and J by 5 bases, leaving 9 bases between them. The CDR3 is 14 residues long. Germline CDR1 LGHNA, CDR2 YSLEER. The CDR3 bases are TGCGCCAGCAGCCAAGGGACCGCAGACAATGAGCAGTTCTTC. Its protein is CASSQGTADNEQFF.

This clonotype was detected only a few times. One end of the junction is discordant with germline, which a read error may explain. The gene calls are TRBV6-5 and TRBJ2-5; D may correspond to TRBD1 or TRBD2 (6 bases each). This CDR3 has 14 amino acids. The germline CDR1 and CDR2 sequences are MNHEY and SVGAGI. The CDR3 nucleotides are TGTGTCAGCAGTTACTCGAGGGGGGAGCGGACCCAGTACTTC. It yields the protein CVSSYSRGERTQYF.

The chain employs TRBV5-6 and TRBJ1-5, with 7 nucleotides matching TRBD1. With 4 bases clipped from V and 3 bases from J, the junction kept 7 bases outside the gene matches. The germline V gene encodes CDR1 SGHDT and CDR2 YYEEEE. The CDR3 loop spans 15 amino acids. This CDR3 reads CASSRTGIFNQPQHF. In nucleotides, the CDR3 is TGTGCCAGCAGCCGGACAGGTATATTCAATCAGCCCCAGCATTTT.

The CDR3 loop reads CASSYPLERRTYEQYF. The CDR3 nucleotides read TGTGCCAGCAGTTACCCTCTGGAGCGGCGAACCTACGAGCAGTACTTC. This chain links TRBV6-2 or TRBV6-3 with TRBJ2-7; maybe TRBD2 (5 bases). The ends were cut back, 2 bases at V and 2 bases at J, with 16 bases in the middle. The CDR3 has 16 residues. Germline V gene data show CDR1 as MNHEY and CDR2 as SVGEGT.

This clonotype turned up a few times. The J gene is TRBJ2-1, the V gene TRBV20-1, with 10 bases matching TRBD2. This CDR3 is 15 amino acids long. V trimming: 7 bases; J trimming: 4 bases; junction bases outside the gene matches: 10. Germline assignment: CDR1 DFQATT and CDR2 SNEGSKA (reference sequence). The CDR3 bases are TGCAGTGGGCTGTTGGGGACTAGCGCTTACAATGAGCAGTTCTTC. It yields the protein CSGLLGTSAYNEQFF.

CDR3 in DNA: TGTGCCAGCAGTTCCACAGGGCAAAAACTGTTTTTT. The encoded protein is CASSSTGQKLFF. This rearrangement joins TRBV12-3 or TRBV12-4 to TRBJ1-4; D perhaps matches TRBD1 (6 bases). CDR3 size: 12 residues. Trimming took off 4 bases at V and 9 bases at J, with 9 bases between the two ends.

The chain recombines TRBV6-2 or TRBV6-3 with TRBJ2-5, with a possible D match to TRBD2 (5 bases). The DNA end favors TRBJ2-1, so the J call may be wrong. Germline V CDR1 and CDR2: MNHEY, SVGEGT. The CDR3 runs to 12 residues. The DNA of the CDR3 is TGTGCCAGCAGCACCACTAGGAATGAGCAGTTCTTC. Protein: CASSTTRNEQFF.

Comment on this clonotype: At one end the junction does not follow the germline gene, possibly because of a read error. The chain recombines TRBV7-3 with TRBJ2-1, with D possibly TRBD2 on 6 matching bases. CDR3 length equals 13 residues. CDR1 is SGHTA, CDR2 FQGTGA, per germline. The CDR3 bases are TGTGCCAGCAGCTTAACGGCGGGAAATGAGCAGTGCTTC. Translation gives CASSLTAGNEQCF.

This chain joins TRBV9 and TRBJ2-7; D is perhaps TRBD1 (6 bases). CDR3 length: 15 amino acids. Between the trimmed V and J ends, which lost 4 bases and 2 bases, there was a span of 16 bases. Per the germline V gene, CDR1 is SGDLS and CDR2 is YYNGEE. The CDR3 is CASSPQGQTAYEQYF. The CDR3 coding sequence is TGTGCCAGCAGCCCGCAAGGACAGACTGCCTACGAGCAGTACTTC. Combining the CDR3 with reference TRBV9 and TRBJ2-7 gives the whole variable domain DSGVTQTPKHLITATGQRVTLRCSPRSGDLSVYWYQQSLDQGLQFLIQYYNGEERAKGNILERFSAQQFPDLHSELNLSSLELGDSALYFCASSPQGQTAYEQYFGPGTRLTVT.

V gene TRBV5-6 combines with J gene TRBJ2-7, with 13 bases lining up with TRBD2. The DNA end is a closer match to TRBJ2-5, so the J assignment may be wrong. The V gene's germline CDR1 is SGHDT and CDR2 YYEEEE. The CDR3 covers 16 residues. The CDR3: CASSLSRTSGGETQYF. The CDR3 DNA reads as TGTGCCAGCAGCTTATCGAGGACTAGCGGGGGTGAGACCCAGTACTTC.

This chain uses TRBV5-1 with TRBJ2-1; tentatively, D is TRBD1 or TRBD2 (5 bases each). V was shortened by 3 bases and J by 0 bases, with 16 bases between the two germline ends. The CDR3 consists of 17 residues. The germline gives CDR1 SGHRS, CDR2 YFSETQ. CDR3 sequence (DNA): TGCGCCAGCAGCTCCCGGTGGGGACCGAGCTCCTACAATGAGCAGTTCTTC. Its protein product is CASSSRWGPSSYNEQFF.

This clonotype was found a few times. The rearrangement links TRBV6-2 or TRBV6-3 to TRBJ1-5; D gene ambiguous. This CDR3 comprises 13 residues. Germline CDR1 is MNHEY and CDR2 is SVGEGT. The ends were cut back, 6 bases at V and 4 bases at J, with 10 bases in the middle. The CDR3 spells CASSNGWNQPQHF. In nucleotides, the CDR3 is TGTGCCAGCAGCAACGGATGGAATCAGCCCCAGCATTTT.

This chain links TRBV4-1 with TRBJ2-1; 10 nucleotides agree with TRBD1. Germline V gene lookup returns CDR1 MGHRA and CDR2 YSYEKL. V lost 3 bases and J lost 7; bases outside the gene matches: 9. There are 16 residues in the CDR3. This CDR3 reads CASSQQWTGGINEQFF. The CDR3 DNA follows: TGCGCCAGCAGCCAGCAGTGGACAGGGGGAATTAATGAGCAGTTCTTC.

As for this clonotype: The germline gene is not matched at one end of the junction; a read error may be the cause. The rearrangement links TRBV7-2 to TRBJ2-3; 8 bases fit TRBD1. CDR3 size: 16 residues. Looked up from germline, CDR1 is SGHTA and CDR2 is FQGNSA. CDR3 DNA: TGTGCCAGCAGCTTATCAACTTCCTCCGGGACAGGTACGCAGTATTTT. It is translated as CASSLSTSSGTGTQYF. The full variable domain, rest sourced from reference TRBV7-2 and TRBJ2-3, is GAGVSQSPSNKVTEKGKDVELRCDPISGHTALYWYRQSLGQGLEFLIYFQGNSAPDKSGLPSDRFSAERTGGSVSTLTIQRTQQEDSAVYLCASSLSTSSGTGTQYFGPGTRLTVL.

This clonotype has a handful of counts. This chain connects TRBV6-5 to TRBJ1-1; D may be TRBD1 (6 bases). Germline CDR1 and CDR2: MNHEY and SVGAGI. V was clipped by 2 bases and J by 6 bases, with 13 bases between them. The CDR3 is 14 residues long. The CDR3 here is CASSYGGGRPEAFF. The DNA of the CDR3 is TGTGCCAGCAGTTACGGGGGGGGCCGCCCTGAAGCTTTCTTT.